This section outlines one TCR beta chain sequence together with its context. Antigen: not known. The entirety of the isolated RNA underwent reverse transcription, so expressed TCRB transcripts were sequenced. Produced via immunoSEQ multiplex PCR; TCRdb's table is partial and in-frame only. The repertoire holds around 58,000 clones, with approximately 62% as singletons. This entry belongs to a study of beta chain features in type 1 diabetes. Germline V gene lookup returns CDR1 SGHTA and CDR2 FQGNSA. This CDR3 has 15 amino acids. Trimming stripped 5 bases from V and 3 bases from J, with 14 bases between. General study findings and limits: Researchers cautioned that cDNA sequencing could over-represent cells with high TCR expression.

This chain connects TRBV7-2 to TRBJ2-1, with a tentative D call TRBD2 (6 bases). Input material: Tregs from blood. The sequence derives from a woman between 18 and 29 years old in good health. CDR3: CASSRRDLDYNEQFF. The CDR3 DNA reads TGTGCCAGCAGCCGACGGGACTTGGACTACAATGAGCAGTTCTTC.